What follows are 5 T cell receptor beta chains derived from one specimen sequenced in a study of T cell responses to AZD1222 COVID-19 vaccine. Sequenced by immunoSEQ multiplex PCR; TCRdb stores in-frame clones only, minus some. This repertoire shows roughly 80,000 clones, roughly 87% found once; its top ten account for roughly 5.1%. The sample was peripheral blood, taken on day 0 of MenACWY control vaccination. Receptor source: an adult in good health.

The chain joins TRBV27 to TRBJ2-2; 16 nucleotides match TRBD2. The CDR3 is made up of 18 amino acids. Germline CDR1 and CDR2: MNHEY and SMNVEV (reference sequence). With V trimmed by 6 bases and J by 4 bases, 8 bases remained unmatched. CDR3 in DNA: TGTGCCAGCAGGCACGGGACTAGCGGGGGGGCGGGCACCGGGGAGCTGTTTTTT. Its protein is CASRHGTSGGAGTGELFF.

V and J are TRBV4-2 and TRBJ2-3; TRBD2 agrees at 8 bases. The CDR3 is 15 amino acids. Germline loops: CDR1 LGHNA, CDR2 YNFKEQ. V dropped 3 bases and J dropped 0; count of bases not matched to a gene: 2. The DNA of the CDR3 is TGTGCCAGCAGCCATAGCGGGGCAAGCACAGATACGCAGTATTTT. Its protein is CASSHSGASTDTQYF.

This clone was found a few times. This rearrangement joins TRBV5-4 to TRBJ1-3; D is ambiguous. With 4 bases removed from V and 1 base from J, the gap between germline ends came to 9 bases. The CDR3 runs to 14 residues. CDR1 and CDR2 (germline): SGHNT, YYREEE (reference sequence). CDR3 sequence: CASSRFMSGNTIYF. DNA of the CDR3: TGTGCCAGCAGCCGGTTCATGTCTGGAAACACCATATATTTT. Looking up the rest from reference TRBV5-4 and TRBJ1-3 gives the full variable domain: ETGVTQSPTHLIKTRGQQVTLRCSSQSGHNTVSWYQQALGQGPQFIFQYYREEENGRGNFPPRFSGLQFPNYSSELNVNALELDDSALYLCASSRFMSGNTIYFGEGSWLTVV.

The chain carries TRBV6-5 and TRBJ2-7; D might be TRBD1 (6 bases). V lost 0 bases and J lost 0, with 6 bases in between. Per germline, CDR1 MNHEY and CDR2 SVGAGI. The CDR3 runs to 14 residues. The CDR3 loop reads CASSYSDSSYEQYF. CDR3 nucleotides: TGTGCCAGCAGTTACTCGGACAGCTCCTACGAGCAGTACTTC.

The V gene is TRBV7-2, the J gene TRBJ1-2; 7 positions agree with TRBD1. Germline CDR1 reads SGHTA; CDR2 reads FQGNSA. The CDR3 extends over 15 amino acids. V lost 0 bases, J lost 4 bases, and 5 bases stayed unmatched. This CDR3 is CASSLAGDSIYGYTF. CDR3 in DNA: TGTGCCAGCAGCTTAGCAGGGGACAGTATCTATGGCTACACCTTC.